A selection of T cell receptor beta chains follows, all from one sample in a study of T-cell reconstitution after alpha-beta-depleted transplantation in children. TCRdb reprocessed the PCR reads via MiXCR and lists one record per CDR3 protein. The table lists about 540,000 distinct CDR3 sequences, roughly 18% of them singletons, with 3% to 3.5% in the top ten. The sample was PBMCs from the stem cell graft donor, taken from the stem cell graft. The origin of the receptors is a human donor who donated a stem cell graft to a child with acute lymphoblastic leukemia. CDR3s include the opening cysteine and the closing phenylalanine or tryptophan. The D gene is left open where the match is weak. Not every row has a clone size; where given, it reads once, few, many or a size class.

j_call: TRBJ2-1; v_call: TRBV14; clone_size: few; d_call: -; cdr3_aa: CASSQGNSIEQFF; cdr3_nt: TGTGCCAGCAGCCAGGGGAACTCCATCGAGCAGTTCTTC
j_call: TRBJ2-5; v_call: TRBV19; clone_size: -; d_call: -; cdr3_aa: CAVGLPETQYF; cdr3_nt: TGTGCCGTCGGGCTTCCAGAGACCCAGTACTTC
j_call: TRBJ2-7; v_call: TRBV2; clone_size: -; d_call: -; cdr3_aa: CASITDNYEQYF; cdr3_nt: TGTGCCAGCATCACAGACAACTACGAGCAGTACTTC
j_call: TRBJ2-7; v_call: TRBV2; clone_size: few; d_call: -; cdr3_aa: CASKISGTYIKYEQYF; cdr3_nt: TGTGCCAGCAAAATTTCCGGGACCTATATTAAGTACGAGCAGTACTTC
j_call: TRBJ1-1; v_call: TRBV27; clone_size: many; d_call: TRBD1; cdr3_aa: CASSWTGDTEAFF; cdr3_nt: TGCGCCAGCAGTTGGACAGGGGATACTGAAGCTTTCTTT
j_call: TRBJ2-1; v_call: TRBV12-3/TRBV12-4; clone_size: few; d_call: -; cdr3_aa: CASTSAGTDEQFF; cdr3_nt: TGTGCCAGCACCTCGGCAGGGACGGATGAGCAGTTCTTC
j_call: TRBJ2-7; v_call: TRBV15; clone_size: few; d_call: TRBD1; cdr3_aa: CATSRTRDRFYEQYF; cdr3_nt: TGTGCCACCAGCAGAACGAGGGACAGATTCTACGAGCAGTACTTC
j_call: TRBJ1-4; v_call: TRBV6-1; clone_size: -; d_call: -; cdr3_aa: CASSAQRNRENEKLFF; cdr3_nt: TGTGCCAGCAGTGCCCAGAGGAACAGAGAAAATGAAAAACTGTTTTTT
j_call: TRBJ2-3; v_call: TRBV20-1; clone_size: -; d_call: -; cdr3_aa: CSASGTRSDTQYF; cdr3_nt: TGCAGTGCTAGTGGGACCCGCAGCGATACGCAGTATTTT
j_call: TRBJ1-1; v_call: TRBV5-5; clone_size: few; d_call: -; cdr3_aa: CASSAIQISMNTEAFF; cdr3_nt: TGTGCCAGCAGCGCGATACAGATCTCCATGAACACTGAAGCTTTCTTT